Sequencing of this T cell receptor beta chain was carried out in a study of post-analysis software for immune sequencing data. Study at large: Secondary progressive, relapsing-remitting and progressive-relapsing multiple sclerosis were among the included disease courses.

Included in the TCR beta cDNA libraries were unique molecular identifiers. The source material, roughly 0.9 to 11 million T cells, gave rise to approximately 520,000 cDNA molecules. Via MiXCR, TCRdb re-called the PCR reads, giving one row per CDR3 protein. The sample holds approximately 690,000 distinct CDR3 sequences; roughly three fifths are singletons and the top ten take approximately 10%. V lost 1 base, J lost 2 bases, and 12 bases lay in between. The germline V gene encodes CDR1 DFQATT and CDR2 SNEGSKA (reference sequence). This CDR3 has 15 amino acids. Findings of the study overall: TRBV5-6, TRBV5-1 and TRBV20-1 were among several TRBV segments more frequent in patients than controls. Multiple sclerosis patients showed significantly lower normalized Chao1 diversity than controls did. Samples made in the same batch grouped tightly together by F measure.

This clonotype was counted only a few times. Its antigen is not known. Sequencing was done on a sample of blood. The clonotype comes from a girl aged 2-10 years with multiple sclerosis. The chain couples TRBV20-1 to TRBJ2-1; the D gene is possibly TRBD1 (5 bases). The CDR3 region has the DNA TGCAGTGCTAGAGGGGTGGACACACCCTACAATGAGCAGTTCTTC. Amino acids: CSARGVDTPYNEQFF.